Each of the 13 T cell receptor beta chains below was sequenced from the same sample in a study of regulatory T cells in long-lasting Graves disease. Described time point: newly diagnosed GD, antithyroid drugs for less than 3 months. RNA extracted from PBMCs served as the sequencing template. Building of the TCR beta libraries involved iRepertoire HTBI primers and Arm-PCR of CDR3 regions. MiXCR, run by TCRdb on the multiplex PCR reads, gives a single entry per CDR3 protein. This sample yields approximately 470,000 distinct CDR3 sequences, of which 15% to 20% are seen a single time; 12% belongs to the top ten. This sample was also put to use in a study of T cells in Graves' hyperthyroidism and ophthalmopathy.

Source: peripheral blood mononuclear cells (PBMCs), taken at new diagnosis, from a patient treated with antithyroid drugs. The receptor set was obtained from a man between 35 and 55 years old with Graves disease.

CDR3 amino acids: CASSGNTGEAFF. The CDR3 region has the DNA TGTGCCAGCAGCGGGAACACAGGGGAAGCTTTCTTT. The chain carries TRBV9 and TRBJ1-1, with TRBD1 as a possible D gene (6 bases). CDR3 length: 12 residues. The germline V and J ends were trimmed by 3 bases and 8 bases, with 11 bases remaining between them. From germline, CDR1 is SGDLS and CDR2 YYNGEE.

The CDR3 nucleotides are TGCAGTGCTAGAGTACCCACTAGCGGGAGGTCCGTGAACAATGAGCAGTTCTTC. Its protein is CSARVPTSGRSVNNEQFF. V gene TRBV20-1 combines with J gene TRBJ2-1; TRBD2 matches 12 bases. Germline CDR1 is DFQATT and CDR2 is SNEGSKA (reference sequence). The CDR3 contains 18 residues. Unmatched junction bases numbered 12, after V lost 1 base and J lost 5 bases.

The sample holds many counts of this clonotype. The chain carries TRBV28 and TRBJ1-5; 11 bases are shared with TRBD1. This CDR3 is built from 17 residues. Unmatched junction bases numbered 10, after V lost 5 bases and J lost 4 bases. Germline CDR1 reads MDHEN; CDR2 reads SYDVKM. DNA for the CDR3: TGTGCCAGCAGTCCCCAGGGAGGACAGGGGGCTAATCAGCCCCAGCATTTT. Amino acid sequence: CASSPQGGQGANQPQHF.

A note on this clonotype: The final CDR3 position lacks the conserved phenylalanine or tryptophan, pointing to a likely read error. The rearrangement links TRBV19 to TRBJ2-7, with a weak D call TRBD1 (5 bases). The CDR3 extends over 12 amino acids. V lost 5 bases and J lost 4, with 9 bases in between. The V gene's germline CDR1 is LNHDA and CDR2 SQIVND (reference sequence). CDR3 bases: TGTGCCAGTAGTGGGGCATCTTACGAGCAGTACCTC. Translating gives CASSGASYEQYL.

About this clonotype: A much more abundant neighbour one base away suggests this may be a read error. The chain uses TRBV2 and TRBJ2-7; 8 bases are shared with TRBD2. The CDR3 length is 13 residues. CDR1 and CDR2 from the germline V gene are SNHLY and FYNNEI. CDR3 nucleotide sequence: TGTGCCGGCAGGAGCGGGAGTAGCTACGAGCAGTACTTC. Protein product: CAGRSGSSYEQYF.

In this sample, this clonotype turned up once. The genes are TRBV14 and TRBJ2-7, with D hard to call. V was pared by 2 bases and J by 2 bases, with 10 bases between. The V gene's germline CDR1 is SGHDN and CDR2 FVKESK. CDR3 size: 14 residues. The CDR3 bases are TGTGCCAGCAGCCAAACCGAAGAACCCTACGAGCAGTACTTC. Its translation: CASSQTEEPYEQYF.

This clonotype was recorded many times. The CDR3 nucleotides read TGTGCCAGCAGTCCCCTCTCGGGCCGACTAGGGGAGCAGTACTTC. This codes for CASSPLSGRLGEQYF. V is TRBV2 and J is TRBJ2-7; TRBD2 might be the D (6 bases). Germline lookup yields CDR1 SNHLY and CDR2 FYNNEI. This CDR3 region has 15 residues. Trimming removed 5 bases from V and 7 bases from J, with 21 bases in between.

This clonotype was seen a handful of times. The chain combines TRBV6-1 with TRBJ2-7; D is ambiguous. V shed 6 bases and J shed 2 bases, with 14 bases lying between them. Germline CDR1 MNHNS, CDR2 SASEGT. The CDR3 length is 14 residues. The CDR3 loop reads CASSLTDGAYEQYF. The CDR3 DNA reads as TGTGCCAGCAGCCTCACGGACGGAGCCTACGAGCAGTACTTC.

This clonotype was recorded at least ten times. The CDR3 coding sequence is TGTGCCAGCAGTGACTGGCTAGCGGGAGTACTTTGCTACGAGCAGTACTTC. Translating gives CASSDWLAGVLCYEQYF. The chain employs TRBV6-2 or TRBV6-3 and TRBJ2-7, with TRBD2 matching over 10 bases. With 5 bases clipped from V and 3 bases from J, the junction kept 13 bases outside the gene matches. CDR1 and CDR2 from the germline V gene are MNHEY and SVGEGT. The CDR3 loop spans 17 amino acids.

This clonotype was observed at least ten times. The chain has TRBV2 and TRBJ2-2, with D perhaps matching TRBD2 (5 bases). The CDR3 totals 13 residues. Germline-derived CDR1 and CDR2 are SNHLY and FYNNEI. V was trimmed by 9 bases and J by 6 bases, leaving 14 bases between them. Here the CDR3 DNA reads TGTGCCAGTACTCCTTTTAGCGCCGGGGAGCTGTTTTTT. The encoded protein is CASTPFSAGELFF.

In its sample, this clonotype was seen many times. The chain recombines TRBV7-3 with TRBJ2-3, with D perhaps TRBD1 (5 bases). Germline CDR1 is SGHTA and CDR2 is FQGTGA. CDR3 length equals 14 residues. The V end lost 3 bases, the J end lost 4 bases, and 11 bases lay between the germline ends. CDR3 sequence reads: CASSFGREADTQYF. CDR3 bases: TGTGCCAGCAGCTTTGGCAGGGAAGCAGATACGCAGTATTTT.

A few counts support this clonotype. The chain links TRBV7-6 to TRBJ2-7; D gene uncertain. Per germline, CDR1 SGHVS and CDR2 FNYEAQ. With 3 bases removed from V and 5 bases from J, the gap between germline ends came to 11 bases. This CDR3 spans 13 amino acids. In nucleotides, the CDR3 is TGTGCCAGCAGCTTGGAGCTGACGGACGAGCAGTACTTC. It yields the protein CASSLELTDEQYF.

This clonotype was counted at least ten times. J is TRBJ1-1 and V is TRBV20-1, with D maybe TRBD1 (6 bases). The CDR3 has 13 amino acids. V was trimmed by 6 bases and J by 4 bases, leaving 15 bases between them. Germline lookup yields CDR1 DFQATT and CDR2 SNEGSKA (reference sequence). CDR3: CSATQGRATEAFF. The CDR3 bases are TGCAGTGCCACCCAGGGGCGAGCCACTGAAGCTTTCTTT.